These T cell receptor beta chains were read from a single sample in a study of T-cell memory formation after mild COVID-19. Each CDR3 protein gets one entry after TCRdb re-called the 5' RACE reads with MiXCR. Of around 340,000 distinct CDR3 sequences in the sample, roughly 21% are singletons; the top ten hold 12%. Sample: PBMCs or a T cell subset sorted from them (not recorded which). These receptors came from an adult woman who had mild COVID-19 (a few samples of this study predate the infection). Cell type and time point are not known. Both conserved end residues are trimmed from each CDR3. Each record gives: V gene, clone size, J gene, CDR3 length, CDR3 protein. A clone size is listed for some rows: how often the clone was seen (once, few, many), or a class if it is expanded.

>TRBV4-2|few|TRBJ1-1|15
ASSQEGVGGWNTEAF
>TRBV20-1|few|TRBJ1-5|11
SAPGTGGQPQH
>TRBV29-1|.|TRBJ2-1|11
SVSSGTRNEQF
>TRBV13|.|TRBJ2-5|13
ASSPGTERRETQY
>TRBV12-3/TRBV12-4|.|TRBJ1-1|13
ASSLGGTGYGEAF
>TRBV6-2/TRBV6-3|few|TRBJ2-7|13
ASSYSGGISYEQY
>TRBV20-1|.|TRBJ2-7|11
SAKGTGHDEQY
>TRBV6-5|.|TRBJ2-3|14
ASRQSRVPSTDTQY
>TRBV9|few|TRBJ2-1|16
ASSAGTSGSWVYNEQF
>TRBV7-9|.|TRBJ2-1|9
ASSPTDTQF
>TRBV7-9|.|TRBJ1-1|14
ASSPPPRTGSSEAF
>TRBV19|.|TRBJ2-3|13
ASSMAGLDTDTQY
>TRBV29-1|.|TRBJ2-7|13
SVVGQGAVTYEQY
>TRBV6-5|.|TRBJ1-6|10
ASKITNSPLH
>TRBV20-1|.|TRBJ1-1|12
SAINYRGNTEAF
>TRBV24-1|.|TRBJ2-5|12
ATSGGSQQETQY
>TRBV2|few|TRBJ1-5|13
ASSMGLGSNQPQH
>TRBV18|.|TRBJ1-1|14
ASSPQRDRGYGVAF
>TRBV9|few|TRBJ2-5|12
ASSAGLAQETQY
>TRBV6-1|many|TRBJ2-1|12
ATYRDRGGGEQF
>TRBV5-1|.|TRBJ2-7|12
ASSRIAGGNEQY
>TRBV12-3/TRBV12-4|few|TRBJ1-5|14
ASSFSGTREGRPQH
>TRBV4-2|few|TRBJ2-7|12
ASSQARIYYEQY
>TRBV9|.|TRBJ1-1|13
ASSGGGGVGTEAF
>TRBV10-3|.|TRBJ2-5|15
AISERALAGGMETQY
>TRBV29-1|few|TRBJ2-7|11
SVRTRLSREQY
>TRBV10-3|few|TRBJ2-7|11
AIMEGPGYEQY
>TRBV12-3/TRBV12-4|.|TRBJ2-3|13
ASSPNPDWPDTQY
>TRBV6-5|.|TRBJ1-1|17
ASRSRGEGAGRRNTEAF
>TRBV7-9|.|TRBJ1-5|11
ASSSSGNQPQH